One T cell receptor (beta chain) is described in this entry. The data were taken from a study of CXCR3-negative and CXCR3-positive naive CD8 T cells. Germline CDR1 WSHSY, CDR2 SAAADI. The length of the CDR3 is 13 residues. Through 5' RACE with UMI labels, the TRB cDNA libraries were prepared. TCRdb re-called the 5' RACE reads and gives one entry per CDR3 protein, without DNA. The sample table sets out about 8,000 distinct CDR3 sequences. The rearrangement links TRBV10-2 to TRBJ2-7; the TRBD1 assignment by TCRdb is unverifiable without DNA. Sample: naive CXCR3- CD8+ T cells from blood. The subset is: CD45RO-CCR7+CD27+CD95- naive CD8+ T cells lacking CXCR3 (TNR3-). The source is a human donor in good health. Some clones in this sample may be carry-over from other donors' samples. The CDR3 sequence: CASSEGSLYEQYF.